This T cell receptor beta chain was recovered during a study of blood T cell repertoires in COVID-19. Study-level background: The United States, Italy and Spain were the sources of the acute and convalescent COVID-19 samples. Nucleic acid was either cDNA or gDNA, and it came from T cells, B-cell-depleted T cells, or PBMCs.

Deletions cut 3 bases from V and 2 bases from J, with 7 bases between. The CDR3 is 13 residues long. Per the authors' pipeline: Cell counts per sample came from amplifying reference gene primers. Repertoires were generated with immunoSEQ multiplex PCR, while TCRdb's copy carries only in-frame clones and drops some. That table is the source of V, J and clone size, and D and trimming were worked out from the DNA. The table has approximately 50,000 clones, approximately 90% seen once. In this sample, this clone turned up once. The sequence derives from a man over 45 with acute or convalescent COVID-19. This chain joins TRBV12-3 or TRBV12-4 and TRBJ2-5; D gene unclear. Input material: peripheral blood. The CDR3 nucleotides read TGTGCCAGCAGTTTGGCTTCTCAAGAGACCCAGTACTTC. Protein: CASSLASQETQYF.